This T cell receptor (beta chain) is drawn from a study of identical twins. This clonotype appeared a single time. This CDR3 has 17 amino acids. Trimming removed 3 bases from V and 3 bases from J, with 21 bases in between. Germline loops: CDR1 MNHEY, CDR2 SVGEGT. A single record per CDR3 protein comes from TCRdb applying MiXCR to the 5' RACE reads. The table has 690,000 or so distinct CDR3 sequences, 8.6% seen once. This same sample was also taken into another study, of yellow fever vaccine responses in identical twins.

The clonotype originates from a young woman in good health. The rearrangement links TRBV6-2 or TRBV6-3 to TRBJ2-7; D unclear. The specimen sequenced was PBMCs. Here the CDR3 reads CASSYSYGDGHYYEQYF. CDR3 sequence (DNA): TGTGCCAGCAGTTATTCTTATGGTGATGGGCATTACTACGAGCAGTACTTC.